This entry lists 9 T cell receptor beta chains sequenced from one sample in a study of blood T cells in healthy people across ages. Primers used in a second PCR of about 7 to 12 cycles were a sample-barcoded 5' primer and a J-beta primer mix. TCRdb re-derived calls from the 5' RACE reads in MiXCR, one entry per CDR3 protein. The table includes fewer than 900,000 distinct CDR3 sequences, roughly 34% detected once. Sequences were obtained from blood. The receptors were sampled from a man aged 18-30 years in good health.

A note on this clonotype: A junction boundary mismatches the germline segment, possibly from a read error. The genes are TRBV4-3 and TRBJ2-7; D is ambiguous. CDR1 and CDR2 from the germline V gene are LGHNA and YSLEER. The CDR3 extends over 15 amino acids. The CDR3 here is CASSQDLTVAYGQYF. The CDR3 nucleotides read TGCGCCAGCAGCCAAGACCTAACAGTCGCCTACGGGCAGTACTTC.

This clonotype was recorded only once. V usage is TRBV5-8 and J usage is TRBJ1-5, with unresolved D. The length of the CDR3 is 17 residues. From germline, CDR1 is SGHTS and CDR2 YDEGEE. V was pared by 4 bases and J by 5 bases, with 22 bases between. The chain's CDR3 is CASSTDRVPLSYQPQHF. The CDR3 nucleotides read TGTGCCAGCAGCACCGACCGGGTCCCACTGTCTTATCAGCCCCAGCATTTT.

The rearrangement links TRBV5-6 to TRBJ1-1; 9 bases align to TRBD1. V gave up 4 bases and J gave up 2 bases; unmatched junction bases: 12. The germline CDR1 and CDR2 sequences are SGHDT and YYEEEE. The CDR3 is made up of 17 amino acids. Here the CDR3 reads CASSPQGAGGLNTEAFF. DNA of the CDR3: TGTGCCAGCAGCCCACAGGGGGCGGGAGGCCTAAACACTGAAGCTTTCTTT.

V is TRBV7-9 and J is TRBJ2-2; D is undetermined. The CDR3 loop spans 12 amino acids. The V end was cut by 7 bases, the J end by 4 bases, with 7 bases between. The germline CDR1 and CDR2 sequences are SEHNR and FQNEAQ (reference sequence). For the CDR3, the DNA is TGTGCCAGCACCCATAGCACCGGGGAGCTGTTTTTT. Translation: CASTHSTGELFF.

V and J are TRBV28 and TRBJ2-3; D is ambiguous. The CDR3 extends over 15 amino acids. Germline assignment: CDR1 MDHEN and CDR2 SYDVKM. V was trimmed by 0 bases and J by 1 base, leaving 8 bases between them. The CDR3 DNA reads TGTGCCAGCAGTTTATGGGCAGAACGCACAGATACGCAGTATTTT. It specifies CASSLWAERTDTQYF.

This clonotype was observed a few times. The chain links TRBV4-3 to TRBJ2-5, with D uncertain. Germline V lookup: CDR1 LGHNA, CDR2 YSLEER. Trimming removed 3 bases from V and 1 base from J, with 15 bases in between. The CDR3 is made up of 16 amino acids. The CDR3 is CASSHLSGGGQETQYF. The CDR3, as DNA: TGCGCCAGCAGCCACCTCTCCGGTGGCGGCCAAGAGACCCAGTACTTC.

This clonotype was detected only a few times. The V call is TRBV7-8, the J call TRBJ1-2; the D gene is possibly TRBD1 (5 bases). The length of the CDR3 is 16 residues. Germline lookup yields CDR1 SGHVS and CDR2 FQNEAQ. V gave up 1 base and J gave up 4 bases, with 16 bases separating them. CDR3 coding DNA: TGTGCCAGCAGCTTAGGACCACCGACAGCCTTCTATGGCTACACCTTC. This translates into CASSLGPPTAFYGYTF. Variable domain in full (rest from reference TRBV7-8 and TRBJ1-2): GAGVSQSPRYKVAKRGQDVALRCDPISGHVSLFWYQQALGQGPEFLTYFQNEAQLDKSGLPSDRFFAERPEGSVSTLKIQRTQQEDSAVYLCASSLGPPTAFYGYTFGSGTRLTVV.

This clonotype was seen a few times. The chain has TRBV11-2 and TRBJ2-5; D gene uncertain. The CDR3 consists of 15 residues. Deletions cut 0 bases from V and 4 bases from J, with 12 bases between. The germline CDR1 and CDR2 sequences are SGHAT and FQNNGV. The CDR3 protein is CASSLDRVGSETQYF. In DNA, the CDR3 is TGTGCCAGCAGCTTAGATCGGGTAGGGTCAGAGACCCAGTACTTC.

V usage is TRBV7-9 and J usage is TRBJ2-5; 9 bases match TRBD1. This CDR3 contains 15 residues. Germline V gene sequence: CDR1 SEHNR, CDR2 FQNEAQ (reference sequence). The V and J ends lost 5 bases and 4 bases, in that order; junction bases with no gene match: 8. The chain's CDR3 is CASSPGTGNRETQYF. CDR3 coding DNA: TGTGCCAGCAGCCCTGGGACAGGGAACAGAGAGACCCAGTACTTC. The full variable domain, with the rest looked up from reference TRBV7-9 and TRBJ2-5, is DTGVSQNPRHKITKRGQNVTFRCDPISEHNRLYWYRQTLGQGPEFLTYFQNEAQLEKSRLLSDRFSAERPKGSFSTLEIQRTEQGDSAMYLCASSPGTGNRETQYFGPGTRLLVL.